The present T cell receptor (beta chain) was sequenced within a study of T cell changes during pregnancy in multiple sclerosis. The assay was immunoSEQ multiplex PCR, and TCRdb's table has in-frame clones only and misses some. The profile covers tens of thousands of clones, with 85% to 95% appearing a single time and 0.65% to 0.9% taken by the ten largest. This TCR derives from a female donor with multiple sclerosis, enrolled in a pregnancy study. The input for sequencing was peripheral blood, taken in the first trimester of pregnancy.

The CDR3 is CASSRFGEPGYGYTF. The CDR3 bases are TGTGCCAGTAGTAGATTTGGGGAGCCCGGCTATGGCTACACCTTC. The chain uses TRBV19 and TRBJ1-2; D is unresolved. This CDR3 is built from 15 residues. The ends were cut back, 4 bases at V and 4 bases at J, with 16 bases in the middle. CDR1 is LNHDA, CDR2 SQIVND, per germline (reference sequence).